The clone carrying this TCR beta chain was observed many times. No antigen is known for it. The data are from a study of metastatic and nonmetastatic thyroid tumors. Study at large: Across blood and tumor or nodule tissue, repertoires from malignant and benign thyroid patients were compared with one another.

Treatment of any kind had been given to no patient before thyroid surgery. Original processing notes: Variation in CDR3 across clinicopathological groups served as the basis for constructing a distant-metastasis classifier in papillary thyroid cancer. With MiXCR, TCRdb called clones anew from the PCR reads. None of the V and J calls come from the authors' own analysis; TCRdb made them. This table has approximately 32,000 clones, about 15% appearing once. Germline CDR1 is SGHTA and CDR2 is FQGNSA. The CDR3 runs to 12 residues. Trimming stripped 2 bases from V and 3 bases from J, with 4 bases between. Study observations and caveats: Malignant tumors reportedly showed significantly higher TCR beta diversity than benign nodules in both blood and tumor.

Sample: blood. The TCR originated in a male donor with papillary thyroid cancer or a benign thyroid nodule (not recorded which). Some clones in this sample may be carry-over from other donors' samples. The chain employs TRBV7-2 and TRBJ1-1; D is uncertain. CDR3 in amino acids: CASSLQYTEAFF. CDR3 DNA sequence: TGTGCCAGCAGCTTACAGTACACTGAAGCTTTCTTT.